This note documents a single T cell receptor beta chain sequence. Its antigen is still unknown. TRB cDNA was prepared as libraries by UMI-labeled 5' RACE. TCRdb reprocessed the 5' RACE reads and keeps a single row for each CDR3 protein, giving no DNA. The sample features about 150,000 distinct CDR3 sequences, with just under 0.5% in its top ten. The data belong to a study of CXCR3-negative and CXCR3-positive naive CD8 T cells. Across the whole study: Roughly 140 million TRB reads in total, about 1.5 +/- 0.3 million per library. Study-wide findings and caveats: The study inferred TCR strength from TRB CDR3 properties and found comparable surface CD5 between naive subsets. Diversity proved comparably high across both naive subsets and much lower in memory CD8+ cells. The TRB CDR3s that CXCR3-positive naive cells carried were more hydrophobic than those of CXCR3-negative naive cells.

The germline V gene has CDR1 DFQATT and CDR2 SNEGSKA (reference sequence). The CDR3 consists of 12 residues. This chain connects TRBV20-1 to TRBJ2-3. This sequence originates from a human donor in good health. Some clones in this sample may be carry-over from other donors' samples. Source material: naive CXCR3+ CD8+ T cells from blood. Regarding subset: CD45RO-CCR7+CD27+CD95- naive CD8+ T cells expressing CXCR3 (TNR3+). CDR3: CSARGNTDTQYF.